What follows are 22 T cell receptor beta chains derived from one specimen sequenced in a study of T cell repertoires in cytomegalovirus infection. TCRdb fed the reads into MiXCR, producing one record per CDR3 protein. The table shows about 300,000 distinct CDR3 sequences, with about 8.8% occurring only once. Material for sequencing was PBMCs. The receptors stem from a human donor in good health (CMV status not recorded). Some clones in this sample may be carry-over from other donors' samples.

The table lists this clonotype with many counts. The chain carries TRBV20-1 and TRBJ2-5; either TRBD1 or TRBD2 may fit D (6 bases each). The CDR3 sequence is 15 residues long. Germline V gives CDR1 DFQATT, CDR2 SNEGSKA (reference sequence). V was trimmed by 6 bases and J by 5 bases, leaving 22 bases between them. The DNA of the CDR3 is TGCAGTGCCCACCTAGGGGGGCTCCAGTCGGAGACCCAGTACTTC. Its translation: CSAHLGGLQSETQYF.

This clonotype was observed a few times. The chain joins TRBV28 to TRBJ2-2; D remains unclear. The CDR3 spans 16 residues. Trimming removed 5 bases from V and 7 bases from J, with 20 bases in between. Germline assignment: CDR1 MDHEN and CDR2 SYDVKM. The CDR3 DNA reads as TGTGCCAGCAGTAAGCCTGCCGCTGGGGTCGGCGGGGAGCTGTTTTTT. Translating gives CASSKPAAGVGGELFF. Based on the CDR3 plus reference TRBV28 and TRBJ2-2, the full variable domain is DVKVTQSSRYLVKRTGEKVFLECVQDMDHENMFWYRQDPGLGLRLIYFSYDVKMKEKGDIPEGYSVSREKKERFSLILESASTNQTSMYLCASSKPAAGVGGELFFGEGSRLTVL.

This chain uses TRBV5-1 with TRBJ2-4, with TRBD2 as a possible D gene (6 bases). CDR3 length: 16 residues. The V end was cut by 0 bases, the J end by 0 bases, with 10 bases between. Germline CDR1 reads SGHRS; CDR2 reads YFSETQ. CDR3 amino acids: CASSLGGELAKNIQYF. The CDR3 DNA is TGCGCCAGCAGCTTGGGCGGGGAACTAGCCAAAAACATTCAGTACTTC.

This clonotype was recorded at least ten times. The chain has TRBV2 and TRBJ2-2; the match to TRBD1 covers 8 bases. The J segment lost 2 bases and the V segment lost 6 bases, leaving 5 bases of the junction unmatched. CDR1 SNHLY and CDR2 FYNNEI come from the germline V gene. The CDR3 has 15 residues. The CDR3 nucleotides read TGTGCCAGCAGAACGACAGGGGTTAACACCGGGGAGCTGTTTTTT. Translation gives CASRTTGVNTGELFF.

CDR3 region: CASRLTSGGHGETQYF. The CDR3 DNA reads TGTGCCAGCAGACTCACTAGCGGGGGCCATGGGGAGACCCAGTACTTC. The chain has TRBV5-6 and TRBJ2-5; TRBD2 aligns across 11 bases. V dropped 5 bases and J dropped 5; count of bases not matched to a gene: 11. CDR1 SGHDT and CDR2 YYEEEE come from the germline V gene. This CDR3 contains 16 residues.

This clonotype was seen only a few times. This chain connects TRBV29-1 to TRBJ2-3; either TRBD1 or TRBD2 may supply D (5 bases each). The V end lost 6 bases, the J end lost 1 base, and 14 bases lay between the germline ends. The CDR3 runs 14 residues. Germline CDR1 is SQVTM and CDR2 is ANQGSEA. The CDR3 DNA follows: TGCAGCGTCCTCGGGGTACAGGGCACAGATACGCAGTATTTT. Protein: CSVLGVQGTDTQYF.

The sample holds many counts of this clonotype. The CDR3 here is CASSSTRQSYNSPLHF. DNA for the CDR3: TGTGCCAGCAGTTCGACCCGACAGAGCTATAATTCACCCCTCCACTTT. The V and J genes are TRBV28 and TRBJ1-6, with D perhaps matching TRBD1 (5 bases). Germline V gene lookup returns CDR1 MDHEN and CDR2 SYDVKM. V was shortened by 4 bases and J by 3 bases, with 13 bases between the two germline ends. This CDR3 has 16 amino acids.

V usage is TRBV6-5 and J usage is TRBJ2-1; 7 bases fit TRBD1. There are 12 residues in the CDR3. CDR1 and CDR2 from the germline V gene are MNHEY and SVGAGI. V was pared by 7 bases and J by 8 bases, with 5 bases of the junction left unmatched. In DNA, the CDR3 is TGTGCCAGCACCAACAGGGGCTATGAGCAGTTCTTC. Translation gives CASTNRGYEQFF.

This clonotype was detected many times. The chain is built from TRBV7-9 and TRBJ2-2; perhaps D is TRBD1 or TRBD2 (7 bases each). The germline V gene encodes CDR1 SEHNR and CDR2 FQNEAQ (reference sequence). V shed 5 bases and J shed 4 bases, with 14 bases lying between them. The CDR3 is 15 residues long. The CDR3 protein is CASSPQGGSTGELFF. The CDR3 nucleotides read TGTGCCAGCAGCCCCCAGGGGGGGAGCACCGGGGAGCTGTTTTTT.

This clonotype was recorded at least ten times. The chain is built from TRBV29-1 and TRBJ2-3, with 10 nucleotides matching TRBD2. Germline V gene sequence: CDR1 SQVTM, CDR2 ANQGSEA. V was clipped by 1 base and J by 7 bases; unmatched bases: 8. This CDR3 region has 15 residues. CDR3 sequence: CSVEGTSGLDYTQYF. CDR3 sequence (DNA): TGCAGCGTTGAAGGGACTAGCGGCCTGGACTATACGCAGTATTTT.

The CDR3 sequence: CASRAGTSNTEAFF. In nucleotides, the CDR3 is TGTGCCAGTCGAGCCGGGACATCGAACACTGAAGCTTTCTTT. The J gene is TRBJ1-1, the V gene TRBV28; a possible D gene is TRBD1 (6 bases). There are 14 residues in the CDR3. CDR1 MDHEN and CDR2 SYDVKM come from the germline V gene. V lost 9 bases and J lost 1, with 15 bases in between.

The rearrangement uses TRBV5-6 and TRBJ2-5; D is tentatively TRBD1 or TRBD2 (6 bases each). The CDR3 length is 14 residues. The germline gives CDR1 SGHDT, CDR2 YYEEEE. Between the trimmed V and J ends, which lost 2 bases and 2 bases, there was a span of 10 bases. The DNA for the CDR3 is TGTGCCAGCAGCTTTGTAGGGGGGCAAGAGACCCAGTACTTC. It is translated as CASSFVGGQETQYF.

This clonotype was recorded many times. Here the CDR3 reads CASSWTVNEQFF. CDR3 coding DNA: TGTGCCAGCAGTTGGACAGTCAATGAGCAGTTCTTC. The chain recombines TRBV6-6 with TRBJ2-1; D is possibly TRBD1 (6 bases). The CDR3 length is 12 residues. Trimming cost V 4 bases and J 6 bases, with 7 bases left between them. Germline CDR1 reads MNHNY; CDR2 reads SVGAGI (reference sequence).

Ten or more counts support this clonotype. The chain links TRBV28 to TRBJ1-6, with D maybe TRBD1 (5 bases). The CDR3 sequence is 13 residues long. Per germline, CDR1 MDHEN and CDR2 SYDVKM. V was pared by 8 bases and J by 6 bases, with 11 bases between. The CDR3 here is CASGGSFNSPLHF. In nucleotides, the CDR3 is TGTGCCAGCGGGGGGAGCTTTAATTCACCCCTCCACTTT.

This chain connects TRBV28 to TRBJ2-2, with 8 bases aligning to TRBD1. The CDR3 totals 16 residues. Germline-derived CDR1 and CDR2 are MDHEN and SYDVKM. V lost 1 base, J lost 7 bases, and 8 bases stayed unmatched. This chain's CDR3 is CASSLLTGVSLGELFF. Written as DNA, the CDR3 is TGTGCCAGCAGTTTATTGACAGGGGTGTCTCTCGGGGAGCTGTTTTTT. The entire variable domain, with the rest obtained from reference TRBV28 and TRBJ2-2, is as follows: DVKVTQSSRYLVKRTGEKVFLECVQDMDHENMFWYRQDPGLGLRLIYFSYDVKMKEKGDIPEGYSVSREKKERFSLILESASTNQTSMYLCASSLLTGVSLGELFFGEGSRLTVL.

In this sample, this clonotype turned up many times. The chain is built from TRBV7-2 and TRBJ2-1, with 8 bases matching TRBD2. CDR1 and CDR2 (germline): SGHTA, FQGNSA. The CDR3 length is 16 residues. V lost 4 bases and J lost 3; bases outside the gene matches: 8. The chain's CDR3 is CASSSPGLGYYNEQFF. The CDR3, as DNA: TGTGCCAGCAGCTCACCGGGACTAGGATACTACAATGAGCAGTTCTTC.

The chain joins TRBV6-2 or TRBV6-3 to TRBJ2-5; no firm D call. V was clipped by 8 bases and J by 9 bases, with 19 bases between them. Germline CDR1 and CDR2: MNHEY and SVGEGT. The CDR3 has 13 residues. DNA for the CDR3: TGTGCCAGCGCAAGAGGCCCGGGTGGGGCCCAGTACTTC. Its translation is CASARGPGGAQYF.

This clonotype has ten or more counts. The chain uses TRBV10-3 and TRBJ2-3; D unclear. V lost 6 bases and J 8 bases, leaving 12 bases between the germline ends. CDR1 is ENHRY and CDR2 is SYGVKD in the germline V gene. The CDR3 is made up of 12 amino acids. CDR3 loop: CAISPLGFTQYF. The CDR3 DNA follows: TGTGCCATCAGCCCGCTGGGCTTTACGCAGTATTTT.

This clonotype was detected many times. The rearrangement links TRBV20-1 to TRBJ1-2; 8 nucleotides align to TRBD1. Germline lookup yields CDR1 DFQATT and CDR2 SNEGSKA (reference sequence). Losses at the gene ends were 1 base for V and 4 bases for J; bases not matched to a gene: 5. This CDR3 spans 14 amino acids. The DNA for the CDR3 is TGCAGTGCTAGAGGACGCGACAGGGGCTATGGCTACACCTTC. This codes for CSARGRDRGYGYTF.

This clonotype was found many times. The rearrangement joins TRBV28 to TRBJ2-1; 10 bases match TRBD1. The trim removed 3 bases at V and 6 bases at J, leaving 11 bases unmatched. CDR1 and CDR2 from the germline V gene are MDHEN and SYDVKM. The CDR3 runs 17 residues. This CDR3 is CASSLALSGTGANEQFF. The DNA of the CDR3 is TGTGCCAGCAGTTTGGCTCTCTCCGGGACAGGGGCCAATGAGCAGTTCTTC.

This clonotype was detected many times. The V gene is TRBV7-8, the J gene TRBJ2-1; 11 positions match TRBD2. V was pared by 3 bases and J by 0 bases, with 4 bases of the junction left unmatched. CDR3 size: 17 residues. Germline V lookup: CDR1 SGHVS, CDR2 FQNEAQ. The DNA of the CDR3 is TGTGCCAGCAGCTTGACTAGCGGGGTAAGCTCCTACAATGAGCAGTTCTTC. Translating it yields CASSLTSGVSSYNEQFF.

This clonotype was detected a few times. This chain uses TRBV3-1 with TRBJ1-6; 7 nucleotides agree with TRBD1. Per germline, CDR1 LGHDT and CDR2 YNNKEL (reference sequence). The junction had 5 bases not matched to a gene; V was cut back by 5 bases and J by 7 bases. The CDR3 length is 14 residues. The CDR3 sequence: CASSYGQENSPLHF. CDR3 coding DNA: TGTGCCAGCAGCTACGGACAGGAAAATTCACCCCTCCACTTT.